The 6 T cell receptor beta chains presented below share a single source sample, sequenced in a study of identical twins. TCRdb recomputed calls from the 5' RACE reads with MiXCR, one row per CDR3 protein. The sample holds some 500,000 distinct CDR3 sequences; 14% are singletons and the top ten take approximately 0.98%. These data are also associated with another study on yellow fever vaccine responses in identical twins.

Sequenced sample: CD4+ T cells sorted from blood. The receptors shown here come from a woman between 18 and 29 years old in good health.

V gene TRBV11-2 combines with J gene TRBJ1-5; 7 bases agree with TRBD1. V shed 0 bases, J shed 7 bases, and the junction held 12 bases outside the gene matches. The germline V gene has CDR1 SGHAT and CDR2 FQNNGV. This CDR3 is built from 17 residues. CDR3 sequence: CASSLDVDRVKEQPQHF. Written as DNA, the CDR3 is TGTGCCAGCAGCTTAGATGTTGACAGGGTAAAGGAGCAGCCCCAGCATTTT.

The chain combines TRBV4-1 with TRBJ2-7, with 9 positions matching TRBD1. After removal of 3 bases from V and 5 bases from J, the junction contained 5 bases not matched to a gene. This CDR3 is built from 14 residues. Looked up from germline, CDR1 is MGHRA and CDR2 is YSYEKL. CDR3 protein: CASSHLGQGHEQYF. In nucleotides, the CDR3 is TGCGCCAGCAGCCACCTGGGACAGGGCCACGAGCAGTACTTC.

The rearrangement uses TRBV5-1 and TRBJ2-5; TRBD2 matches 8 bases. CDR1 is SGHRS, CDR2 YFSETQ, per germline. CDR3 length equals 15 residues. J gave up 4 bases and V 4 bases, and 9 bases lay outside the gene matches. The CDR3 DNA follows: TGCGCCAGCAGCGCGGGACTAGGAGTGACAGAGACCCAGTACTTC. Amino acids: CASSAGLGVTETQYF.

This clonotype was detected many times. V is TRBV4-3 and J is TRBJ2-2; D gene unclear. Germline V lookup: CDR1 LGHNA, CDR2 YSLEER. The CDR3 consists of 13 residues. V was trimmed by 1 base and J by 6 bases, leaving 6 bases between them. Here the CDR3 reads CASSQAGPGELFF. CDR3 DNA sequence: TGCGCCAGCAGCCAAGCAGGCCCCGGGGAGCTGTTTTTT.

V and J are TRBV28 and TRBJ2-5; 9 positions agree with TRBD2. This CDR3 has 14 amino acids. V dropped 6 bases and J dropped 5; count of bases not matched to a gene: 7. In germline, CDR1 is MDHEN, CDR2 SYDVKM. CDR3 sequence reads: CASRLSGSTETQYF. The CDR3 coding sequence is TGTGCCAGCAGACTTAGCGGGAGTACTGAGACCCAGTACTTC. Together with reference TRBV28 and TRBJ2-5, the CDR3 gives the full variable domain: DVKVTQSSRYLVKRTGEKVFLECVQDMDHENMFWYRQDPGLGLRLIYFSYDVKMKEKGDIPEGYSVSREKKERFSLILESASTNQTSMYLCASRLSGSTETQYFGPGTRLLVL.

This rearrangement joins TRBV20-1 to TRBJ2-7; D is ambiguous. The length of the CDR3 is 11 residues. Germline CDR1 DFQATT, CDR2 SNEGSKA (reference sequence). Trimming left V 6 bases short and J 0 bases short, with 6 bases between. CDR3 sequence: CSAGSSYEQYF. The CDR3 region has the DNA TGCAGTGCCGGTAGCTCCTACGAGCAGTACTTC.